The 9 T cell receptor beta chains listed next were all sequenced from one sample in a study of T cells in Graves' hyperthyroidism and ophthalmopathy. Amplification of TCR beta CDR3 regions was performed using RNA transcripts as template. First-round RT-PCR targeting the TCR CDR3 was performed with the HTBI primer set. TCRdb reanalysed the multiplex PCR reads using MiXCR and keeps one entry per CDR3 protein. The top ten hold approximately 10% of the sample, which has over 300,000 distinct CDR3 sequences, over 11% seen once. Input material: blood. These receptors were taken from a woman in her sixties with Graves' hyperthyroidism.

The gene calls are TRBV6-5 and TRBJ2-7; a possible D gene is TRBD1 (6 bases). The germline CDR1 and CDR2 sequences are MNHEY and SVGAGI. This CDR3 is built from 16 residues. The V gene lost 2 bases and the J gene lost 3 bases, with 17 bases spanning the gap. In DNA, the CDR3 is TGTGCCAGCAGTTACCTCCGGGACACAGAACGCTACGAGCAGTACTTC. This encodes CASSYLRDTERYEQYF.

This clonotype occurred a few times. This sequence joins TRBV5-1 and TRBJ2-7; 8 bases line up with TRBD1. CDR1 SGHRS and CDR2 YFSETQ come from the germline V gene. The ends lost 7 bases at V and 6 bases at J; junction bases unmatched: 15. The CDR3 covers 15 residues. The CDR3 sequence is CASHLRTGSLSEQYF. The CDR3 DNA follows: TGCGCCAGCCATCTGCGGACAGGGAGTTTGAGCGAGCAGTACTTC.

The chain carries TRBV30 and TRBJ1-6, with TRBD1 matching over 8 bases. Per the germline V gene, CDR1 is GTSNPN and CDR2 is SVGIG (reference sequence). The CDR3 sequence is 15 residues long. Germline trimming cut 2 bases from V and 7 bases from J; bases unmatched to any gene: 7. CDR3 DNA sequence: TGTGCCTGGAGTCTTCAGGGGGCTCCCAATTCACCCCTCCACTTT. This encodes CAWSLQGAPNSPLHF.

The table lists this clonotype with a few counts. This chain links TRBV4-1 with TRBJ2-5; D gene unclear. Trimming shortened V by 0 bases and J by 1 base, and 12 bases separated the two germline ends. Germline values: CDR1 MGHRA, CDR2 YSYEKL. The CDR3 loop spans 16 amino acids. The CDR3 DNA is TGCGCCAGCAGCCAAGAGGGAACAAACGGCCAAGAGACCCAGTACTTC. It encodes CASSQEGTNGQETQYF.

In its sample, this clonotype was seen many times. The chain couples TRBV2 to TRBJ1-5; D gene uncertain. CDR1 is SNHLY, CDR2 FYNNEI, per germline. V gave up 8 bases and J gave up 2 bases, with 19 bases separating them. CDR3 length: 16 residues. The CDR3 DNA is TGTGCCAGCGGGAACTTCACCGACCTCGGCAATCAGCCCCAGCATTTT. This codes for CASGNFTDLGNQPQHF.

This clonotype appeared many times. The chain is built from TRBV6-2 or TRBV6-3 and TRBJ2-2; possible D gene TRBD1, 6 bases. The CDR3 totals 13 residues. V was cut by 6 bases and J by 9 bases, with 14 bases left in between. Germline lookup yields CDR1 MNHEY and CDR2 SVGEGT. CDR3 amino acids: CASRPTGNRELFF. CDR3 in DNA: TGTGCCAGCAGACCAACAGGGAACCGGGAGCTGTTTTTT.

CDR3 loop: CASTGGGKNTEAFF. CDR3 bases: TGTGCCAGCACCGGTGGGGGGAAGAACACTGAAGCTTTCTTT. The V call is TRBV6-1, the J call TRBJ1-1; TRBD1 might be the D (5 bases). Germline V CDR1 and CDR2: MNHNS, SASEGT. Trimming stripped 7 bases from V and 1 base from J, with 13 bases between. CDR3 length equals 14 residues.

In its sample, this clonotype was seen a few times. A much larger clone differs from this one at a single base, so this may be a read error. The CDR3 does not end in the conserved phenylalanine or tryptophan, so this is likely a read error. This chain uses TRBV20-1 with TRBJ1-5, with 7 bases aligning to TRBD1. The CDR3 is 14 amino acids. The trim removed 6 bases at V and 4 bases at J, leaving 9 bases unmatched. The germline V gene encodes CDR1 DFQATT and CDR2 SNEGSKA (reference sequence). The CDR3 loop reads CSARWTDRNQPQHL. The CDR3 DNA follows: TGCAGTGCCCGTTGGACGGACAGGAATCAGCCCCAGCATTTG.

This clonotype was counted ten times or more. CDR3 DNA sequence: TGTGCCAGCAGCCCTCGGACTAGCGGGCCGGGTATTAGGCAGAATGAGCAGTTCTTC. Amino acids: CASSPRTSGPGIRQNEQFF. This chain links TRBV7-6 with TRBJ2-1, with 11 bases fitting TRBD2. Per germline, CDR1 SGHVS and CDR2 FNYEAQ. CDR3 length: 19 amino acids. The J segment lost 7 bases and the V segment lost 5 bases, leaving 19 bases of the junction unmatched. The full variable domain, its missing parts supplied by reference TRBV7-6 and TRBJ2-1, is GAGVSQSPRYKVTKRGQDVALRCDPISGHVSLYWYRQALGQGPEFLTYFNYEAQQDKSGLPNDRFSAERPEGSISTLTIQRTEQRDSAMYRCASSPRTSGPGIRQNEQFFGPGTRLTVL.